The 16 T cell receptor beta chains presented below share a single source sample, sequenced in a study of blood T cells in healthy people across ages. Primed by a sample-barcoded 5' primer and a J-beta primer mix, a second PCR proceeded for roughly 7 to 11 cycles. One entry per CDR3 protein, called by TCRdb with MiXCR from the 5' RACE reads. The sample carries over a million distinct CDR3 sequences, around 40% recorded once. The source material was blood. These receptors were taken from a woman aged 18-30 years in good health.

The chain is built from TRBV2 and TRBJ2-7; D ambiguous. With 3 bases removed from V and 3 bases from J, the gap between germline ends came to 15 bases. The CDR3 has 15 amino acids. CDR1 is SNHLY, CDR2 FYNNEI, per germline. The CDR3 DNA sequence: TGTGCCAGCAGTGACCCACAGAGGCCCGGCTACGAGCAGTACTTC. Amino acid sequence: CASSDPQRPGYEQYF.

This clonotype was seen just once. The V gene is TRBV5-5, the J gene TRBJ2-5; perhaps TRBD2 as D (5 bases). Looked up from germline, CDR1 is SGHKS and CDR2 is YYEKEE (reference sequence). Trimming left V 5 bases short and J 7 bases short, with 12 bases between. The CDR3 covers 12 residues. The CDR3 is CASSGRGGTQYF. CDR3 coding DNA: TGTGCCAGCAGTGGGCGAGGAGGGACCCAGTACTTC.

DNA of the CDR3: TGTGCCAGCACCCCTGGGACTAGCCCAATAAAAAGCTCCTACAATGAGCAGTTCTTC. Its translation is CASTPGTSPIKSSYNEQFF. The chain carries TRBV7-2 and TRBJ2-1, with 9 bases identical to TRBD2. The germline gives CDR1 SGHTA, CDR2 FQGNSA. This CDR3 has 19 amino acids. V shed 7 bases and J 0 bases; nucleotides not matched to a gene: 16.

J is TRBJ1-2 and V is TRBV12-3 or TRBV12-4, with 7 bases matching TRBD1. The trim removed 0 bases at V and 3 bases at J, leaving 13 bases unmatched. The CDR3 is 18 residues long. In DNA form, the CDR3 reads TGTGCCAGCAGTTTAGCGCTTAGGGACAGCGAGTCCGACTATGGCTACACCTTC. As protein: CASSLALRDSESDYGYTF.

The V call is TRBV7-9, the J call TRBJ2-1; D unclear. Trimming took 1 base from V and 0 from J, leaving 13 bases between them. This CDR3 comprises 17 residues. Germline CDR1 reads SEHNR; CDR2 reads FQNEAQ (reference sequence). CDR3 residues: CASSLVHSPISYNEQFF. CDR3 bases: TGTGCCAGCAGCTTAGTTCACAGCCCAATCTCCTACAATGAGCAGTTCTTC.

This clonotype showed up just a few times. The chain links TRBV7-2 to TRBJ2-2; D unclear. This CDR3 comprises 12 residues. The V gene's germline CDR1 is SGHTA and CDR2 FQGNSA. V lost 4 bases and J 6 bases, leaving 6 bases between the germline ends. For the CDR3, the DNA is TGTGCCAGCAGCTCCCCCGCCGGGGAGCTGTTTTTT. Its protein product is CASSSPAGELFF. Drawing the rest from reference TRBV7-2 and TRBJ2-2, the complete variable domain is GAGVSQSPSNKVTEKGKDVELRCDPISGHTALYWYRQSLGQGLEFLIYFQGNSAPDKSGLPSDRFSAERTGGSVSTLTIQRTQQEDSAVYLCASSSPAGELFFGEGSRLTVL.

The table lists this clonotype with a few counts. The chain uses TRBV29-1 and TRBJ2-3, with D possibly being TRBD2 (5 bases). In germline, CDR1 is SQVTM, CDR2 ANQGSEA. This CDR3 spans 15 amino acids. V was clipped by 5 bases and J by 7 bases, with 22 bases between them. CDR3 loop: CSVRGPRDEPNTQYF. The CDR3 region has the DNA TGCAGCGTTAGAGGGCCCAGAGACGAACCGAATACGCAGTATTTT.

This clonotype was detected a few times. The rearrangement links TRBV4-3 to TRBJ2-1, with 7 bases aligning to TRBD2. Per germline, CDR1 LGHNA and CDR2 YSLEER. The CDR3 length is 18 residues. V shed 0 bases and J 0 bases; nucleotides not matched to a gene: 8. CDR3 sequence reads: CASSQDPGGESSYNEQFF. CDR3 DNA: TGCGCCAGCAGCCAAGATCCGGGGGGAGAGAGCTCCTACAATGAGCAGTTCTTC.

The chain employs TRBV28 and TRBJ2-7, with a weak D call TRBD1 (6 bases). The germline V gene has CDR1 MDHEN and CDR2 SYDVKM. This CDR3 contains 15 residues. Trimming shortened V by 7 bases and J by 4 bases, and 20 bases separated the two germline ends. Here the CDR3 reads CASTRDRSGIYEQYF. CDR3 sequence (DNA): TGTGCCAGCACCCGAGACAGGTCGGGGATTTACGAGCAGTACTTC.

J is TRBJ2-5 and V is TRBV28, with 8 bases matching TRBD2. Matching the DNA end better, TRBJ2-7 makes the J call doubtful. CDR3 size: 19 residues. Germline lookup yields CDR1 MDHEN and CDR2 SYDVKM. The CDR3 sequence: CASSSPTIHSGTGGYEQYF. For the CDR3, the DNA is TGTGCCAGCAGCTCCCCTACTATCCATAGCGGGACTGGGGGCTACGAGCAGTACTTC.

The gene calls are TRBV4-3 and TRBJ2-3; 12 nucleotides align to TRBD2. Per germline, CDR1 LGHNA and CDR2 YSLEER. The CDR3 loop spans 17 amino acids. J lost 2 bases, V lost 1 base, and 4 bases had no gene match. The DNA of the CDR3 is TGCGCCAGCAGCCAAGGACTAGCGGGGGCCAACACAGATACGCAGTATTTT. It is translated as CASSQGLAGANTDTQYF.

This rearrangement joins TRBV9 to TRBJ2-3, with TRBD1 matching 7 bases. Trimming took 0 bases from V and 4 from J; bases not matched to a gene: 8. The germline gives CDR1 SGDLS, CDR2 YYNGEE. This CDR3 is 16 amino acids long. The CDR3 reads CASSVDLRGTADTQYF. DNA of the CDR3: TGTGCCAGCAGCGTAGATCTGAGGGGGACAGCAGATACGCAGTATTTT.

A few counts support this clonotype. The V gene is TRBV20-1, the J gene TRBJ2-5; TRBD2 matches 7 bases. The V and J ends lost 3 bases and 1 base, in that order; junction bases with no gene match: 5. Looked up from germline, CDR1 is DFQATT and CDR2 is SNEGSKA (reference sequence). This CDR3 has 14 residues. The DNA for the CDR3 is TGCAGTGCTAGTCAGCCTAGCGGCCAAGAGACCCAGTACTTC. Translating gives CSASQPSGQETQYF.

DNA of the CDR3: TGTGCCAGCAAACCAATGAGAAAACCTGAGGGGCAAGAGACCCAGTACTTC. It yields the protein CASKPMRKPEGQETQYF. This chain joins TRBV2 and TRBJ2-5; D could derive from TRBD1 or TRBD2 (5 bases each). V was shortened by 7 bases and J by 2 bases, with 23 bases between the two germline ends. The CDR3 is 17 residues long. Germline lookup yields CDR1 SNHLY and CDR2 FYNNEI.

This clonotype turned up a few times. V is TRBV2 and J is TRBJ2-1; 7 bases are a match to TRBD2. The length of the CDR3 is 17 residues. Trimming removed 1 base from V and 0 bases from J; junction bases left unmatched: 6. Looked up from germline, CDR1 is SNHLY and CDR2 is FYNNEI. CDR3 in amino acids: CASSEERAGSSYNEQFF. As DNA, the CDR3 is TGTGCCAGCAGTGAAGAACGAGCGGGAAGCTCCTACAATGAGCAGTTCTTC. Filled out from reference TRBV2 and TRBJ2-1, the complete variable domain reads EPEVTQTPSHQVTQMGQEVILRCVPISNHLYFYWYRQILGQKVEFLVSFYNNEISEKSEIFDDQFSVERPDGSNFTLKIRSTKLEDSAMYFCASSEERAGSSYNEQFFGPGTRLTVL.

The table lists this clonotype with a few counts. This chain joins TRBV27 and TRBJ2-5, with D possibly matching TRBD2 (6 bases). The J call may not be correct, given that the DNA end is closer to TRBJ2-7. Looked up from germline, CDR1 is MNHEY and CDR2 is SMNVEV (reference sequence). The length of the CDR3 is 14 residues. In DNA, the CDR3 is TGTGCCAGCAGTGTAGGAGGGCACTCCTACGAGCAGTACTTC. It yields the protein CASSVGGHSYEQYF.